The 30 T cell receptor beta chains presented below share a single source sample, sequenced in a study of shared clonotypes between healthy human individuals (dated by TCRdb to about 2020). The protocol used for the library was the immunoSEQ multiplex PCR assay. Held by TCRdb, this immuneACCESS table contains in-frame sequences only and omits some clones. Under half of the omission traces to an unresolved V gene where checked; the cause of the rest is unknown. The sample table contains about 2.2 million clones; only one count was recorded for 93% of them. Of the sample, about 1.7% is held by the ten largest clones. CD8 naive samples were obtained by positive selection for CCR7 among CD45RO-negative cells, yielding a CD45RA+CCR7+ population from which TemRA cells were excluded. Sequencing input: naive CD8+ T cells from PBMCs. The sample's cell subset or site label, decoded: CD45RA+CCR7+. All receptors come from a man aged 18 to 30 in good health. Some clones in this sample may be carry-over from other donors' samples.

V and J are TRBV6-1 and TRBJ2-7; a possible D gene is TRBD1 (5 bases). Germline loops: CDR1 MNHNS, CDR2 SASEGT. The CDR3 totals 11 residues. CDR3 sequence reads: CAIGHFYEQYF. The CDR3 coding sequence is TGTGCTATCGGACACTTCTACGAGCAGTACTTC.

The chain employs TRBV5-6 and TRBJ2-1; D uncertain. Germline values: CDR1 SGHDT, CDR2 YYEEEE. V lost 4 bases and J 9 bases, leaving 8 bases between the germline ends. This CDR3 has 11 residues. The CDR3 DNA follows: TGTGCCAGCAGCATGAAGGGTGAGCAGTTCTTC. Protein: CASSMKGEQFF.

The rearrangement links TRBV21-1 to TRBJ2-5; the table gives TRBD1 as D, unverified against the DNA. TRBV21-1 is annotated as a pseudogene. The CDR3 loop spans 14 amino acids. The CDR3 reads CASTVRQGAKTQYF. For the CDR3, the DNA is TGTGCCAGCACGGTTCGACAGGGGGCGAAGACCCAGTACTTC.

The rearrangement joins TRBV27 to TRBJ2-5, with 10 nucleotides matching TRBD2. V dropped 5 bases and J dropped 1; count of bases not matched to a gene: 4. CDR3 length: 15 residues. Germline CDR1 and CDR2: MNHEY and SMNVEV (reference sequence). The CDR3 loop is CASSGLADFQETQYF. CDR3 DNA sequence: TGTGCCAGCAGTGGACTAGCGGACTTCCAAGAGACCCAGTACTTC.

The V call is TRBV19, the J call TRBJ2-1; no clear D gene. CDR3 length: 15 amino acids. V shed 6 bases and J shed 0 bases, with 12 bases lying between them. Germline CDR1 reads LNHDA; CDR2 reads SQIVND (reference sequence). This chain's CDR3 is CASSVLGYSYNEQFF. The CDR3 DNA is TGTGCCAGTAGCGTTTTGGGGTACTCCTACAATGAGCAGTTCTTC. Looking up the rest from reference TRBV19 and TRBJ2-1 gives the full variable domain: DGGITQSPKYLFRKEGQNVTLSCEQNLNHDAMYWYRQDPGQGLRLIYYSQIVNDFQKGDIAEGYSVSREKKESFPLTVTSAQKNPTAFYLCASSVLGYSYNEQFFGPGTRLTVL.

The chain joins TRBV6-5 to TRBJ2-1; 7 bases align to TRBD1. In germline, CDR1 is MNHEY, CDR2 SVGAGI. The CDR3 loop spans 14 amino acids. V gave up 10 bases and J gave up 9 bases; unmatched junction bases: 15. This chain's CDR3 is CATLTGSSRAEQFF. In DNA form, the CDR3 reads TGTGCCACCTTGACAGGGTCCTCCAGGGCTGAGCAGTTCTTC.

The genes are TRBV6-1 and TRBJ2-1; 9 bases line up with TRBD2. The CDR3 contains 17 residues. The V gene end was trimmed by 4 bases and the J gene end by 2 bases; junction bases not matched to a gene: 9. CDR1 and CDR2 (germline): MNHNS, SASEGT. CDR3 nucleotide sequence: TGTGCCAGCAGTGCCCCGGGCGGGAGGGCCCCCTACAATGAGCAGTTCTTC. Its translation: CASSAPGGRAPYNEQFF.

This clone appeared a few times. This chain links TRBV11-1 with TRBJ2-1; possibly TRBD1 or TRBD2 for D (5 bases each). The CDR3 sequence is 17 residues long. CDR1 SGHAT and CDR2 FQDESV come from the germline V gene (reference sequence). V lost 2 bases and J lost 1, with 15 bases in between. CDR3 sequence: CASSLSGQGVSYNEQFF. CDR3 nucleotides: TGTGCCAGCAGCTTATCGGGCCAGGGAGTTTCCTACAATGAGCAGTTCTTC.

CDR3 region: CASSQELRDTYEQYF. Here the CDR3 DNA reads TGCGCCAGCAGCCAGGAACTCCGGGACACTTACGAGCAGTACTTC. The rearrangement joins TRBV4-3 to TRBJ2-7; a weak D match, TRBD1 (6 bases). CDR1 is LGHNA, CDR2 YSLEER, per germline. The CDR3 runs 15 residues. V was pared by 3 bases and J by 4 bases, with 16 bases between.

The gene calls are TRBV27 and TRBJ1-2; a possible D gene is TRBD1 (5 bases). In germline, CDR1 is MNHEY, CDR2 SMNVEV (reference sequence). CDR3 length: 15 residues. V gave up 4 bases and J gave up 0 bases, with 12 bases separating them. The CDR3 DNA sequence: TGTGCCAGCAGTTCTCGGGGCGGAGCTAACTATGGCTACACCTTC. Protein: CASSSRGGANYGYTF.

The chain is built from TRBV29-1 and TRBJ2-1; 8 nucleotides agree with TRBD2. CDR3 size: 19 residues. Trimming cost V 4 bases and J 4 bases; bases outside gene matches: 21. Germline CDR1 and CDR2: SQVTM and ANQGSEA. CDR3 loop: CSVVPRSGVREGGYNEQFF. The CDR3 nucleotides are TGCAGCGTTGTCCCCCGATCAGGGGTACGGGAGGGCGGATACAATGAGCAGTTCTTC.

The J gene is TRBJ1-2, the V gene TRBV9; TRBD1 matches 8 bases. The CDR3 is made up of 15 amino acids. The germline V gene has CDR1 SGDLS and CDR2 YYNGEE. V trimming: 3 bases; J trimming: 3 bases; junction bases outside the gene matches: 7. The CDR3 sequence is CASSEDRDLYYGYTF. CDR3 coding DNA: TGTGCCAGCAGCGAGGACAGGGACCTCTACTATGGCTACACCTTC. Drawing the rest from reference TRBV9 and TRBJ1-2, the complete variable domain is DSGVTQTPKHLITATGQRVTLRCSPRSGDLSVYWYQQSLDQGLQFLIQYYNGEERAKGNILERFSAQQFPDLHSELNLSSLELGDSALYFCASSEDRDLYYGYTFGSGTRLTVV.

The CDR3 region has the DNA TGTGCCAGCAGTTGGGGGGCAGACAACACCTACGAGCAGTACTTC. The encoded protein is CASSWGADNTYEQYF. This chain links TRBV28 with TRBJ2-7; D may be TRBD1 or TRBD2 (6 bases each). Germline lookup yields CDR1 MDHEN and CDR2 SYDVKM. The CDR3 length is 15 residues. V lost 4 bases and J lost 2, with 15 bases in between.

The V call is TRBV7-9, the J call TRBJ1-3; TRBD1 might be the D (5 bases). Trimming cost V 7 bases and J 3 bases, with 19 bases left between them. The length of the CDR3 is 16 residues. Germline-derived CDR1 and CDR2 are SEHNR and FQNEAQ (reference sequence). The CDR3 here is CASTPQRRGLGNTIYF. In DNA, the CDR3 is TGTGCCAGCACCCCCCAAAGGAGGGGTCTTGGAAACACCATATATTTT.

This rearrangement joins TRBV9 to TRBJ2-7; TRBD2 is a possible D gene (6 bases). The V end was cut by 5 bases, the J end by 3 bases, with 18 bases between. The CDR3 has 15 amino acids. Germline CDR1 reads SGDLS; CDR2 reads YYNGEE. This CDR3 is CASSGGASVNYEQYF. The CDR3 DNA sequence: TGTGCCAGCAGTGGCGGGGCTAGCGTCAACTACGAGCAGTACTTC.

The chain combines TRBV14 with TRBJ2-7; 9 bases map to TRBD1. Unmatched junction bases numbered 8, after V lost 0 bases and J lost 5 bases. This CDR3 spans 16 amino acids. Germline lookup yields CDR1 SGHDN and CDR2 FVKESK. The CDR3, as DNA: TGTGCCAGCAGCCAAGATTTTCCGGGACAGGGAAACGAGCAGTACTTC. It codes for CASSQDFPGQGNEQYF.

CDR3 residues: CASTLGGVTWNEQFF. The DNA for the CDR3 is TGTGCCAGCACCCTAGGGGGGGTTACTTGGAATGAGCAGTTCTTC. The chain combines TRBV13 with TRBJ2-1, with D perhaps TRBD2 (7 bases). This CDR3 region has 15 residues. Germline-derived CDR1 and CDR2 are PRHDT and FYEKMQ (reference sequence). The germline V and J ends were trimmed by 7 bases and 7 bases, with 20 bases remaining between them.

The genes are TRBV7-9 and TRBJ1-2; D is uncertain. The CDR3 loop spans 14 amino acids. Germline CDR1 is SEHNR and CDR2 is FQNEAQ (reference sequence). V lost 1 base and J lost 5, with 11 bases in between. The CDR3 loop reads CASSLVITEYGYTF. The CDR3 region has the DNA TGTGCCAGCAGCTTAGTAATAACGGAATATGGCTACACCTTC.

This rearrangement joins TRBV2 to TRBJ2-7, with D unclear. V was clipped by 8 bases and J by 5 bases, with 16 bases between them. The germline CDR1 and CDR2 sequences are SNHLY and FYNNEI. The CDR3 has 13 residues. CDR3 in amino acids: CASGYRARNEQYF. The DNA for the CDR3 is TGTGCCAGCGGTTACCGGGCCCGGAACGAGCAGTACTTC.

This clone was observed a single time. V usage is TRBV10-3 and J usage is TRBJ2-7; possibly TRBD1 or TRBD2 for D (6 bases each). Trimming pared 8 bases from V and 3 bases from J, leaving 14 bases between. Per germline, CDR1 ENHRY and CDR2 SYGVKD. The CDR3 sequence is 13 residues long. The CDR3 region has the DNA TGTGCCATCTTCAACGGGGGCCTCTACGAGCAGTACTTC. Translation gives CAIFNGGLYEQYF.

The chain combines TRBV15 with TRBJ2-1; tentatively, D is TRBD1 or TRBD2 (5 bases each). This CDR3 spans 15 amino acids. With 8 bases removed from V and 0 bases from J, the gap between germline ends came to 14 bases. Germline V gene lookup returns CDR1 LNHNV and CDR2 YYDKDF (reference sequence). The CDR3 reads CATGASPSSYNEQFF. The DNA of the CDR3 is TGTGCCACCGGGGCTAGCCCGAGCTCCTACAATGAGCAGTTCTTC.

V usage is TRBV7-9 and J usage is TRBJ1-1; D is possibly TRBD1 (6 bases). The CDR3 is made up of 18 amino acids. V was cut by 6 bases and J by 7 bases, with 30 bases left in between. Germline loops: CDR1 SEHNR, CDR2 FQNEAQ (reference sequence). The CDR3 nucleotides are TGTGCCAGCAGTTCAAGGTCGGGACAATCGGTACCGGGGGATGAAGCTTTCTTT. Residues: CASSSRSGQSVPGDEAFF.

The rearrangement links TRBV5-6 to TRBJ1-1, with 9 nucleotides matching TRBD1. The CDR3 contains 13 residues. In germline, CDR1 is SGHDT, CDR2 YYEEEE. V was clipped by 2 bases and J by 5 bases; unmatched bases: 1. CDR3 sequence reads: CASSFGTGTEAFF. Written as DNA, the CDR3 is TGTGCCAGCAGCTTCGGGACAGGGACTGAAGCTTTCTTT.

This clone was observed a single time. The chain links TRBV7-9 to TRBJ1-1; no clear D. V was clipped by 1 base and J by 1 base, with 7 bases between them. From germline, CDR1 is SEHNR and CDR2 FQNEAQ (reference sequence). The CDR3 sequence is 14 residues long. The CDR3 nucleotides read TGTGCCAGCAGCTTAGAACACAGGAACACTGAAGCTTTCTTT. It is translated as CASSLEHRNTEAFF.

V gene TRBV19 combines with J gene TRBJ2-7; TRBD2 matches at 8 bases. V lost 5 bases, J lost 7 bases, and 7 bases stayed unmatched. CDR1 is LNHDA and CDR2 is SQIVND in the germline V gene (reference sequence). This CDR3 is 13 amino acids long. CDR3 nucleotide sequence: TGTGCCAGTAGTTCAAGGACTAGCTGGGAGCAGTACTTC. Translated: CASSSRTSWEQYF.

In this sample, this clone turned up many times. The chain couples TRBV27 to TRBJ2-1; 8 positions match TRBD1. Germline V gives CDR1 MNHEY, CDR2 SMNVEV (reference sequence). This CDR3 region has 14 residues. In nucleotides, the CDR3 is TGTGGAGCAGGAAGCGGACAGGGTTACAATGAGCAGTTCTTC. Encoded protein: CGAGSGQGYNEQFF.

A single count supports this clone. The chain links TRBV7-9 to TRBJ2-7; 7 bases agree with TRBD2. Trimming at V came to 4 bases and at J to 0 bases, leaving 6 bases not matched to a gene. CDR1 is SEHNR, CDR2 FQNEAQ, per germline (reference sequence). The CDR3 consists of 15 residues. CDR3 DNA sequence: TGTGCCAGCAGCTCAACTAGCGCTACCTCCTACGAGCAGTACTTC. Translation: CASSSTSATSYEQYF.

The chain is built from TRBV15 and TRBJ1-2; 7 bases are shared with TRBD1. Germline V CDR1 and CDR2: LNHNV, YYDKDF (reference sequence). This CDR3 has 13 amino acids. Trimming removed 1 base from V and 8 bases from J; junction bases left unmatched: 4. This CDR3 is CATSRGTGRGYTF. CDR3 DNA sequence: TGTGCCACCAGCAGAGGGACAGGACGCGGCTACACCTTC.

The V gene is TRBV7-9, the J gene TRBJ1-2; a weak D match, TRBD1 (6 bases). The V end lost 1 base, the J end lost 6 bases, and 12 bases lay between the germline ends. The CDR3 consists of 14 residues. Germline loops: CDR1 SEHNR, CDR2 FQNEAQ (reference sequence). The CDR3 bases are TGTGCCAGCAGCTTAGTTTTCAGGGGTGATGGCTACACCTTC. Its protein product is CASSLVFRGDGYTF.

V and J are TRBV27 and TRBJ2-7, with 14 nucleotides matching TRBD2. Germline V lookup: CDR1 MNHEY, CDR2 SMNVEV (reference sequence). This CDR3 is 15 amino acids long. Trimming took 5 bases from V and 8 from J; bases not matched to a gene: 8. CDR3 residues: CASSPGLAGVNKQYF. CDR3 sequence (DNA): TGTGCCAGCAGTCCGGGACTAGCGGGAGTTAACAAGCAGTACTTC.